The rows below give T cell receptor beta chains drawn from one sample of a study of cytomegalovirus exposure and HLA in healthy donors. Assay used: immunoSEQ multiplex PCR; TCRdb lists only in-frame clones, some missing. The sample lists around 140,000 clones; around nine tenths were seen once. Sequencing input: PBMCs. The receptors originated from a man between 18 and 35 years old in good health and CMV-seropositive. Both conserved end residues are part of each CDR3. Each record gives: D gene, clone size, V gene, J gene, CDR3 protein, CDR3 DNA. A D gene is named only where the DNA matches it firmly. Size tells how often a clone was seen (once, few, many) or the class of an expanded clone, and some rows leave it out.

d_call: TRBD2; clone_size: NA; v_call: TRBV29-1; j_call: TRBJ2-1; cdr3_aa: CSVSSGNEQFF; cdr3_nt: TGCAGCGTTTCTAGCGGGAATGAGCAGTTCTTC
d_call: TRBD1; clone_size: NA; v_call: TRBV7-2; j_call: TRBJ1-5; cdr3_aa: CASSWGTVNSNQPQHF; cdr3_nt: TGTGCCAGCAGCTGGGGGACAGTCAATAGCAATCAGCCCCAGCATTTT
d_call: NA; clone_size: NA; v_call: TRBV14; j_call: TRBJ1-6; cdr3_aa: CASSHSRDFNSPLHF; cdr3_nt: TGTGCCAGCAGCCACTCGAGGGACTTTAATTCACCCCTCCACTTT
d_call: TRBD1; clone_size: NA; v_call: TRBV11-3; j_call: TRBJ2-5; cdr3_aa: CASSLGQGVTKETQYF; cdr3_nt: TGTGCCAGCAGCTTAGGACAGGGGGTTACGAAAGAGACCCAGTACTTC
d_call: NA; clone_size: NA; v_call: TRBV6-1; j_call: TRBJ1-2; cdr3_aa: CASSEARVWSDYGYTF; cdr3_nt: TGTGCCAGCAGTGAAGCGCGGGTGTGGAGCGACTATGGCTACACCTTC
d_call: NA; clone_size: NA; v_call: TRBV5-1; j_call: TRBJ2-7; cdr3_aa: CASSLYTSETAYEQYF; cdr3_nt: TGCGCCAGCAGCTTGTATACCTCCGAGACAGCCTACGAGCAGTACTTC
d_call: TRBD2; clone_size: NA; v_call: TRBV11-2; j_call: TRBJ2-7; cdr3_aa: CASSQMRLAAHEQYF; cdr3_nt: TGTGCCAGCAGCCAGATGCGACTAGCGGCCCACGAGCAGTACTTC
d_call: TRBD2; clone_size: NA; v_call: TRBV6-5; j_call: TRBJ2-3; cdr3_aa: CASNGGVSTDTQYF; cdr3_nt: TGTGCCAGCAATGGGGGGGTCAGCACAGATACGCAGTATTTT
d_call: NA; clone_size: NA; v_call: TRBV5-4; j_call: TRBJ1-2; cdr3_aa: CASSNRDTLRNYGYTF; cdr3_nt: TGTGCCAGCAGCAACCGGGACACCTTGAGGAACTATGGCTACACCTTC
d_call: TRBD2; clone_size: NA; v_call: TRBV6-5; j_call: TRBJ2-1; cdr3_aa: CASSPRIAGGNEQFF; cdr3_nt: TGTGCCAGCAGTCCTCGGATAGCGGGAGGAAATGAGCAGTTCTTC
d_call: NA; clone_size: NA; v_call: TRBV27; j_call: TRBJ2-7; cdr3_aa: CASVGWGPYEQYF; cdr3_nt: TGTGCCAGCGTGGGGTGGGGGCCCTACGAGCAGTACTTC
d_call: NA; clone_size: NA; v_call: TRBV28; j_call: TRBJ1-5; cdr3_aa: CASSLVGVNQPQHF; cdr3_nt: TGTGCCAGCAGTTTAGTAGGGGTCAATCAGCCCCAGCATTTT
d_call: NA; clone_size: NA; v_call: TRBV6-1; j_call: TRBJ1-3; cdr3_aa: CASSDTQGITGNTIYF; cdr3_nt: TGTGCCAGCAGTGACACCCAGGGGATTACTGGAAACACCATATATTTT
d_call: TRBD1; clone_size: few; v_call: TRBV6-5; j_call: TRBJ2-3; cdr3_aa: CASSSGQGMTTQYF; cdr3_nt: TGTGCCAGCAGTTCGGGACAGGGAATGACTACGCAGTATTTT
d_call: TRBD2; clone_size: NA; v_call: TRBV2; j_call: TRBJ2-2; cdr3_aa: CASSRTSDGSTGELFF; cdr3_nt: TGTGCCAGCAGCCGGACTAGCGACGGATCCACCGGGGAGCTGTTTTTT
d_call: NA; clone_size: NA; v_call: TRBV27; j_call: TRBJ2-7; cdr3_aa: CASSVRDTGTYEQYF; cdr3_nt: TGTGCCAGCAGCGTTCGGGACACCGGAACCTACGAGCAGTACTTC
d_call: TRBD2; clone_size: NA; v_call: TRBV11-1; j_call: TRBJ2-7; cdr3_aa: CASSPRRESYEQYF; cdr3_nt: TGTGCCAGCAGCCCGAGGCGGGAGAGTTACGAGCAGTACTTC
d_call: NA; clone_size: NA; v_call: TRBV10-3; j_call: TRBJ2-1; cdr3_aa: CAIWDGLIYNEQFF; cdr3_nt: TGTGCCATCTGGGACGGACTAATCTACAATGAGCAGTTCTTC
d_call: TRBD2; clone_size: NA; v_call: TRBV10-1; j_call: TRBJ2-7; cdr3_aa: CASSDSGRPNEQYF; cdr3_nt: TGCGCCAGCAGCGATAGCGGGAGACCGAACGAGCAGTACTTC
d_call: TRBD1; clone_size: NA; v_call: TRBV19; j_call: TRBJ2-3; cdr3_aa: CASSMGQNTDTQYF; cdr3_nt: TGTGCCAGTAGTATGGGACAGAACACAGATACGCAGTATTTT
d_call: NA; clone_size: NA; v_call: TRBV12-5; j_call: TRBJ2-1; cdr3_aa: CASGLVGGRDYNEQFF; cdr3_nt: TGTGCTAGTGGTTTGGTAGGGGGTAGGGACTACAATGAGCAGTTCTTC
d_call: NA; clone_size: NA; v_call: TRBV30; j_call: TRBJ1-1; cdr3_aa: CAWSVSGPEAFF; cdr3_nt: TGTGCCTGGAGTGTAAGCGGACCTGAAGCTTTCTTT
d_call: NA; clone_size: NA; v_call: TRBV5-4; j_call: TRBJ2-7; cdr3_aa: CASSSTYEQYF; cdr3_nt: TGTGCCAGCAGCTCCACCTACGAGCAGTACTTC
d_call: NA; clone_size: NA; v_call: TRBV4-1; j_call: TRBJ2-1; cdr3_aa: CASSQGRETYNEQFF; cdr3_nt: TGCGCCAGCAGCCAAGGGAGGGAAACCTACAATGAGCAGTTCTTC
d_call: TRBD1; clone_size: NA; v_call: TRBV19; j_call: TRBJ1-5; cdr3_aa: CASSRDRGGYQPQHF; cdr3_nt: TGTGCCAGTAGTCGTGACAGGGGAGGCTATCAGCCCCAGCATTTT
d_call: TRBD1; clone_size: NA; v_call: TRBV30; j_call: TRBJ1-2; cdr3_aa: CAWSDQGALGYTF; cdr3_nt: TGTGCCTGGAGTGACCAGGGGGCGCTGGGCTACACCTTC
d_call: NA; clone_size: NA; v_call: TRBV2; j_call: TRBJ1-1; cdr3_aa: CASSQTGGLGTEAFF; cdr3_nt: TGTGCCAGCAGCCAAACGGGGGGGTTGGGCACTGAAGCTTTCTTT
d_call: NA; clone_size: NA; v_call: TRBV18; j_call: TRBJ2-7; cdr3_aa: CASSPKGAGYFYEQYF; cdr3_nt: TGTGCCAGCTCCCCTAAAGGGGCAGGGTATTTCTACGAGCAGTACTTC
d_call: TRBD2; clone_size: NA; v_call: TRBV7-8; j_call: TRBJ2-1; cdr3_aa: CASSPTSGRDEQFF; cdr3_nt: TGTGCCAGCAGCCCGACTAGCGGGAGGGATGAGCAGTTCTTC
d_call: NA; clone_size: NA; v_call: TRBV30; j_call: TRBJ2-7; cdr3_aa: CAWSSQGGHEQYF; cdr3_nt: TGTGCCTGGAGTTCCCAGGGAGGCCACGAGCAGTACTTC
d_call: NA; clone_size: NA; v_call: TRBV19; j_call: TRBJ1-1; cdr3_aa: CASRVVGEAFF; cdr3_nt: TGTGCCAGTAGGGTTGTTGGCGAAGCTTTCTTT
d_call: NA; clone_size: NA; v_call: TRBV15; j_call: TRBJ2-1; cdr3_aa: CATSRDSGKQFF; cdr3_nt: TGTGCCACCAGCAGAGATTCGGGGAAGCAGTTCTTC
d_call: NA; clone_size: NA; v_call: TRBV27; j_call: TRBJ2-7; cdr3_aa: CASSFRDNSYEQYF; cdr3_nt: TGTGCCAGCAGTTTCAGAGACAACTCCTACGAGCAGTACTTC
d_call: TRBD1; clone_size: NA; v_call: TRBV19; j_call: TRBJ1-2; cdr3_aa: CASSRAFGQGAGGYTF; cdr3_nt: TGTGCCAGTAGTAGGGCCTTCGGACAGGGGGCGGGAGGCTACACCTTC
d_call: NA; clone_size: NA; v_call: TRBV10-3; j_call: TRBJ2-7; cdr3_aa: CAISESTATTYEQYF; cdr3_nt: TGTGCCATCAGTGAGTCAACAGCAACCACCTACGAGCAGTACTTC
d_call: TRBD1; clone_size: NA; v_call: TRBV7-9; j_call: TRBJ2-7; cdr3_aa: CASSRRDRGTEQYF; cdr3_nt: TGTGCCAGCAGCCGACGGGACAGGGGTACCGAGCAGTACTTC
d_call: TRBD1; clone_size: few; v_call: TRBV5-1; j_call: TRBJ2-3; cdr3_aa: CASSSWTGTTDTQYF; cdr3_nt: TGCGCCAGCAGCTCATGGACAGGCACCACAGATACGCAGTATTTT
d_call: TRBD2; clone_size: NA; v_call: TRBV6-6; j_call: TRBJ2-7; cdr3_aa: CASSGGLAGGYEQYF; cdr3_nt: TGTGCCAGCAGTGGGGGACTAGCGGGAGGGTACGAGCAGTACTTC
d_call: TRBD1; clone_size: few; v_call: TRBV6-5; j_call: TRBJ1-1; cdr3_aa: CASSHRGNTEAFF; cdr3_nt: TGTGCCAGCAGTCACAGGGGGAACACTGAAGCTTTCTTT
d_call: TRBD1; clone_size: NA; v_call: TRBV7-9; j_call: TRBJ1-1; cdr3_aa: CASAHRGGNTEAFF; cdr3_nt: TGTGCCAGCGCACACAGGGGTGGCAACACTGAAGCTTTCTTT
d_call: NA; clone_size: once; v_call: TRBV28; j_call: TRBJ1-4; cdr3_aa: CASSSPSTNEKLFF; cdr3_nt: TGTGCCAGCAGTTCCCCTTCAACTAATGAAAAACTGTTTTTT